Each of the 27 T cell receptor beta chains below was sequenced from the same sample in a study of CD8 T cells in Susac syndrome. RNA amounts of about 0.5 to 1 ug underwent reverse transcription with random hexamers. TCRdb recomputed calls from the immunoSEQ multiplex PCR reads with MiXCR, one row per CDR3 protein. Among about 210,000 distinct CDR3 sequences, 95% were seen once, and the ten largest hold 0.095%. The sample comprised CD4+ T cells from PBMCs. These receptors were collected from a human donor with multiple sclerosis.

This clonotype occurred once. The CDR3 loop is CAWPGGEGYTF. The CDR3 bases are TGTGCCTGGCCAGGGGGCGAGGGCTACACCTTC. The V call is TRBV30, the J call TRBJ1-2; 8 bases are shared with TRBD1. The V and J ends lost 5 bases and 8 bases, in that order; junction bases with no gene match: 4. Per germline, CDR1 GTSNPN and CDR2 SVGIG (reference sequence). The CDR3 is 11 amino acids.

The V gene is TRBV27, the J gene TRBJ2-7, with 9 nucleotides matching TRBD1. CDR1 and CDR2 from the germline V gene are MNHEY and SMNVEV (reference sequence). The CDR3 is 15 residues long. V dropped 0 bases and J dropped 5; count of bases not matched to a gene: 5. CDR3 region: CASSLSGTGLNEQYF. Written as DNA, the CDR3 is TGTGCCAGCAGTTTATCCGGGACAGGGTTGAACGAGCAGTACTTC.

The chain combines TRBV20-1 with TRBJ2-5; either TRBD1 or TRBD2 may supply D (5 bases each). V dropped 4 bases and J dropped 4 bases, with 10 bases sitting between them. CDR1 and CDR2 (germline): DFQATT, SNEGSKA (reference sequence). The CDR3 has 12 residues. CDR3 bases: TGCAGTGCTAAGAGGGGTCCAGAGACCCAGTACTTC. Its protein product is CSAKRGPETQYF.

The rearrangement joins TRBV5-4 to TRBJ2-4, with D perhaps TRBD1 (5 bases). The CDR3 spans 14 residues. V was clipped by 0 bases and J by 6 bases, with 10 bases between them. CDR1 SGHNT and CDR2 YYREEE come from the germline V gene (reference sequence). The CDR3 DNA sequence: TGTGCCAGCAGCTTGGAAGCACAGGCAAACATTCAGTACTTC. Translating it yields CASSLEAQANIQYF.

The count of this clonotype is one. V gene TRBV24-1 combines with J gene TRBJ2-2, with D uncertain. Between the trimmed V and J ends, which lost 4 bases and 2 bases, there was a span of 4 bases. Germline V gives CDR1 KGHDR, CDR2 SFDVKD. This CDR3 has 13 amino acids. DNA of the CDR3: TGTGCCACCAGTGACCATAACACCGGGGAGCTGTTTTTT. It yields the protein CATSDHNTGELFF.

CDR3 region: CSATGTGGASRNSYEQYF. CDR3 coding DNA: TGCAGTGCTACGGGGACAGGGGGCGCCTCGCGAAACTCCTACGAGCAGTACTTC. The J gene is TRBJ2-7, the V gene TRBV20-1, with 12 nucleotides matching TRBD1. Germline V lookup: CDR1 DFQATT, CDR2 SNEGSKA (reference sequence). The trim removed 4 bases at V and 0 bases at J, leaving 13 bases unmatched. The CDR3 runs 18 residues.

The chain is built from TRBV29-1 and TRBJ1-1; no firm D call. The CDR3 contains 12 residues. V shed 4 bases and J shed 4 bases, with 10 bases lying between them. Looked up from germline, CDR1 is SQVTM and CDR2 is ANQGSEA. The CDR3, as DNA: TGCAGCGTTGTTCGAGAGGTCACTGAAGCTTTCTTT. Protein: CSVVREVTEAFF.

The chain combines TRBV20-1 with TRBJ2-7; D remains ambiguous. Germline-derived CDR1 and CDR2 are DFQATT and SNEGSKA (reference sequence). The V and J ends lost 1 base and 1 base respectively, with 11 bases between them. The CDR3 extends over 14 amino acids. The CDR3 nucleotides read TGCAGTGCTAGAGTCTACCAGCTTTCCTACGAGCAGTACTTC. It translates to CSARVYQLSYEQYF.

V is TRBV19 and J is TRBJ2-3; 8 bases are a match to TRBD2. Germline V gene lookup returns CDR1 LNHDA and CDR2 SQIVND (reference sequence). The CDR3 loop spans 15 amino acids. Germline trimming cut 6 bases from V and 0 bases from J; bases unmatched to any gene: 5. The CDR3 region is CASSPSSGSTDTQYF. Written as DNA, the CDR3 is TGTGCCAGTAGCCCTTCTAGCGGGAGCACAGATACGCAGTATTTT.

The chain combines TRBV10-3 with TRBJ1-3, with a possible D match to TRBD1 (6 bases). The CDR3 length is 17 residues. Looked up from germline, CDR1 is ENHRY and CDR2 is SYGVKD. V was clipped by 6 bases and J by 0 bases, with 18 bases between them. CDR3 protein: CAISLPKDSNSGNTIYF. CDR3 DNA: TGTGCCATCAGCCTTCCGAAGGACAGTAACTCTGGAAACACCATATATTTT.

The chain combines TRBV28 with TRBJ2-1, with D uncertain. The CDR3 spans 12 residues. Germline V gives CDR1 MDHEN, CDR2 SYDVKM. The V end was cut by 3 bases, the J end by 9 bases, with 9 bases between. The CDR3 loop is CASSFVIFEQFF. CDR3 nucleotide sequence: TGTGCCAGCAGTTTTGTTATCTTTGAGCAGTTCTTC.

The chain uses TRBV15 and TRBJ1-5; no definite D call. CDR1 is LNHNV and CDR2 is YYDKDF in the germline V gene (reference sequence). This CDR3 is built from 12 residues. The germline V and J ends were trimmed by 3 bases and 5 bases, with 5 bases remaining between them. The CDR3 is CATSRDYQPQHF. For the CDR3, the DNA is TGTGCCACCAGCAGGGATTATCAGCCCCAGCATTTT.

The chain couples TRBV20-1 to TRBJ2-2; D unclear. Germline V gene data show CDR1 as DFQATT and CDR2 as SNEGSKA (reference sequence). The V gene lost 4 bases and the J gene lost 6 bases, with 15 bases spanning the gap. The CDR3 extends over 14 amino acids. CDR3 DNA: TGCAGTGCTATGAAGCAGAGTGCAGCCGGGGAGCTGTTTTTT. It codes for CSAMKQSAAGELFF.

The chain employs TRBV9 and TRBJ1-1, with D uncertain. V was trimmed by 3 bases and J by 2 bases, leaving 14 bases between them. CDR3 length equals 15 residues. Per the germline V gene, CDR1 is SGDLS and CDR2 is YYNGEE. The CDR3 DNA is TGTGCCAGCAGCGCAGACAAGAAGGTAAACACTGAAGCTTTCTTT. The encoded protein is CASSADKKVNTEAFF.

The V call is TRBV27, the J call TRBJ2-2; 7 positions match TRBD1. Germline-derived CDR1 and CDR2 are MNHEY and SMNVEV (reference sequence). CDR3 length equals 17 residues. The junction had 6 bases not matched to a gene; V was cut back by 1 base and J by 1 base. The CDR3 is CASSLLARGLNTGELFF. DNA for the CDR3: TGTGCCAGCAGTTTATTGGCTAGGGGGCTGAACACCGGGGAGCTGTTTTTT.

The chain uses TRBV2 and TRBJ2-1, with 13 bases identical to TRBD2. The V gene end was trimmed by 5 bases and the J gene end by 5 bases; junction bases not matched to a gene: 15. The CDR3 contains 19 residues. Germline values: CDR1 SNHLY, CDR2 FYNNEI. CDR3 region: CASSSPQVIGLAGDNEQFF. The CDR3 coding sequence is TGTGCCAGCAGTTCTCCCCAAGTAATCGGACTAGCGGGGGACAATGAGCAGTTCTTC. Full variable domain (missing parts from reference TRBV2 and TRBJ2-1): EPEVTQTPSHQVTQMGQEVILRCVPISNHLYFYWYRQILGQKVEFLVSFYNNEISEKSEIFDDQFSVERPDGSNFTLKIRSTKLEDSAMYFCASSSPQVIGLAGDNEQFFGPGTRLTVL.

This chain connects TRBV15 to TRBJ2-2; D is undetermined. V lost 0 bases and J lost 0, with 5 bases in between. CDR3 length: 15 residues. The germline gives CDR1 LNHNV, CDR2 YYDKDF (reference sequence). This CDR3 reads CATSRDPPNTGELFF. The CDR3 DNA follows: TGTGCCACCAGCAGAGATCCTCCGAACACCGGGGAGCTGTTTTTT.

The chain employs TRBV2 and TRBJ2-3; D is unclear. Germline CDR1 reads SNHLY; CDR2 reads FYNNEI. The CDR3 is 14 residues long. The V end lost 1 base, the J end lost 6 bases, and 11 bases lay between the germline ends. Here the CDR3 DNA reads TGTGCCAGCAGTGAAGATTCATTTAGCGATACGCAGTATTTT. Protein: CASSEDSFSDTQYF.

The chain has TRBV14 and TRBJ2-1; the D gene is possibly TRBD2 (6 bases). V was trimmed by 4 bases and J by 4 bases, leaving 17 bases between them. Looked up from germline, CDR1 is SGHDN and CDR2 is FVKESK. This CDR3 is built from 16 residues. In DNA, the CDR3 is TGTGCCAGCAGCCCAGCCCGCGGGATCGGGTACAATGAGCAGTTCTTC. Translated, it gives CASSPARGIGYNEQFF.

This clonotype has a single count. The chain employs TRBV12-3 or TRBV12-4 and TRBJ1-6; TRBD1 matches 7 bases. The CDR3 extends over 14 amino acids. V lost 4 bases and J lost 10; bases outside the gene matches: 7. Here the CDR3 DNA reads TGTGCCAGCAGTTCAAGACAGGGTGGATCACCCCTCCACTTT. Translated, it gives CASSSRQGGSPLHF.

The rearrangement links TRBV29-1 to TRBJ1-2; 7 bases are shared with TRBD1. This CDR3 has 12 amino acids. Trimming at V came to 3 bases and at J to 8 bases, leaving 6 bases not matched to a gene. Germline V lookup: CDR1 SQVTM, CDR2 ANQGSEA. The CDR3 sequence is CSVDHSGQGYTF. The CDR3 region has the DNA TGCAGCGTTGACCACTCGGGACAGGGCTACACCTTC.

This chain links TRBV29-1 with TRBJ2-5; 7 bases are a match to TRBD1. The junction had 5 bases not matched to a gene; V was cut back by 7 bases and J by 6 bases. CDR1 SQVTM and CDR2 ANQGSEA come from the germline V gene. The CDR3 spans 11 residues. The CDR3 DNA reads as TGCAGCGGACAGGGTAGCAAGACCCAGTACTTC. Protein: CSGQGSKTQYF.

The rearrangement links TRBV7-8 to TRBJ2-7; D could derive from TRBD1 or TRBD2 (5 bases each). This CDR3 comprises 16 residues. From germline, CDR1 is SGHVS and CDR2 FQNEAQ. The germline V and J ends were trimmed by 0 bases and 2 bases, with 14 bases remaining between them. The CDR3 nucleotides are TGTGCCAGCAGCTTAGCGGGGGTTATTGCGGCCTACGAGCAGTACTTC. Its translation is CASSLAGVIAAYEQYF.

The V call is TRBV29-1, the J call TRBJ2-1; 8 bases align to TRBD1. Germline CDR1 is SQVTM and CDR2 is ANQGSEA. This CDR3 contains 13 residues. V gave up 7 bases and J gave up 6 bases; unmatched junction bases: 8. The CDR3, as DNA: TGCAGCGCCCACACAGGGGGGATCAATGAGCAGTTCTTC. It translates to CSAHTGGINEQFF.

This clonotype was seen once. The chain uses TRBV20-1 and TRBJ2-7, with D unresolved. The germline V gene has CDR1 DFQATT and CDR2 SNEGSKA (reference sequence). The ends were cut back, 4 bases at V and 6 bases at J, with 19 bases in the middle. CDR3 length equals 14 residues. CDR3 sequence reads: CSAKDPRIESEQYF. The CDR3 coding sequence is TGCAGTGCTAAGGACCCTCGGATCGAGTCCGAGCAGTACTTC.

The sample holds one count of this clonotype. The rearrangement uses TRBV27 and TRBJ2-3, with a tentative D call TRBD1 (5 bases). Germline CDR1 and CDR2: MNHEY and SMNVEV (reference sequence). The length of the CDR3 is 13 residues. Trimming shortened V by 7 bases and J by 0 bases, and 8 bases separated the two germline ends. DNA of the CDR3: TGTGCCAGCACCTACAGGAGCACAGATACGCAGTATTTT. This translates into CASTYRSTDTQYF.

The rearrangement joins TRBV2 to TRBJ2-3; D is unresolved. Trimming pared 1 base from V and 2 bases from J, leaving 7 bases between. Per germline, CDR1 SNHLY and CDR2 FYNNEI. This CDR3 region has 14 residues. CDR3 DNA sequence: TGTGCCAGCAGTGAAGGGTCCAACACAGATACGCAGTATTTT. Translating it yields CASSEGSNTDTQYF.